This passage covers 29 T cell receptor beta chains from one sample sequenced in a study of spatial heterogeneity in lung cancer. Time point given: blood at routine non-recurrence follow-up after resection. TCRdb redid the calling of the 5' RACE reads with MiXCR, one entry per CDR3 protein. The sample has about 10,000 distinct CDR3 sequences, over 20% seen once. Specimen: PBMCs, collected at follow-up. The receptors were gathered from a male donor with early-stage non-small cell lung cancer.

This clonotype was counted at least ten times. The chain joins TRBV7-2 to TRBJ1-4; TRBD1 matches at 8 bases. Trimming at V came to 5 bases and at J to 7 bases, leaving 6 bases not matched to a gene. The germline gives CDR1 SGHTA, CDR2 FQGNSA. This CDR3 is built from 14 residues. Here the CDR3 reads CASSATGVFEKLFF. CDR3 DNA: TGTGCCAGCAGCGCGACAGGGGTTTTTGAAAAACTGTTTTTT.

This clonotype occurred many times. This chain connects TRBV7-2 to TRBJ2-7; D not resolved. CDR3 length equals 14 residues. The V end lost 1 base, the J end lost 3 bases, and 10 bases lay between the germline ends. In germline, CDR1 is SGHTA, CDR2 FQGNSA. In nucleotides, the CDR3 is TGTGCCAGCAGCTTAGGGTGGCAGCTCTACGAGCAGTACTTC. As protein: CASSLGWQLYEQYF.

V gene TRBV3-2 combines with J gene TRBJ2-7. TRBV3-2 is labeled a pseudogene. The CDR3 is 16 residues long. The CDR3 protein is CASSQDLVQSDYEQYF. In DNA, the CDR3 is TGTGCCAGCAGCCAAGATCTGGTACAGAGCGACTACGAGCAGTACTTC.

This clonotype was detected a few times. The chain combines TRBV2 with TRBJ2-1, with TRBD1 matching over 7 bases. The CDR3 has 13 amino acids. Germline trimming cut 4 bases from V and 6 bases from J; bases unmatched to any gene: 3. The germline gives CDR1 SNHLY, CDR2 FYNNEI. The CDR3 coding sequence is TGTGCCAGCAGTGTTTACAGGGGCAATGAGCAGTTCTTC. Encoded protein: CASSVYRGNEQFF.

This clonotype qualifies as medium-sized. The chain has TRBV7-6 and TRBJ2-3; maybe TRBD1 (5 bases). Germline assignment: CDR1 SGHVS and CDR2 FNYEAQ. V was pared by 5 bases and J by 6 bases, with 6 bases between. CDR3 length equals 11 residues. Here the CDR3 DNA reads TGTGCCAGCAGCGGGGCCGATACGCAGTATTTT. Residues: CASSGADTQYF. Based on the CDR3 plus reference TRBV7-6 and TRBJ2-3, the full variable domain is GAGVSQSPRYKVTKRGQDVALRCDPISGHVSLYWYRQALGQGPEFLTYFNYEAQQDKSGLPNDRFSAERPEGSISTLTIQRTEQRDSAMYRCASSGADTQYFGPGTRLTVL.

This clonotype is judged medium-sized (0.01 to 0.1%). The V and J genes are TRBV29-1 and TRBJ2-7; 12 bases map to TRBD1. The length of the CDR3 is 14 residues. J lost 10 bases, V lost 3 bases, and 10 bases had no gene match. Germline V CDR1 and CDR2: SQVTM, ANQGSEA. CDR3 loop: CSVETGQGARLQYF. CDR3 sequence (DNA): TGCAGCGTTGAGACGGGACAGGGGGCGCGACTCCAGTACTTC.

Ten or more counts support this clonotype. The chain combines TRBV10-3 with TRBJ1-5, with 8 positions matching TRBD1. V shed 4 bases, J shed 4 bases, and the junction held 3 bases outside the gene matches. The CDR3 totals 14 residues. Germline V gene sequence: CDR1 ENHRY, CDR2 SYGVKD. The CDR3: CAISGTGRNQPQHF. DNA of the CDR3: TGTGCCATCAGTGGGACAGGGAGGAATCAGCCCCAGCATTTT.

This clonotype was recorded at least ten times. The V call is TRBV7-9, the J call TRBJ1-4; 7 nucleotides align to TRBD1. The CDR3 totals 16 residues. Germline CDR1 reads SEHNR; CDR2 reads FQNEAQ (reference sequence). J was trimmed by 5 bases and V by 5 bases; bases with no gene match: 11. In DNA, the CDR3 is TGTGCCAGCAGCCAATATAAGGGGGCGGGGAATGAAAAACTGTTTTTT. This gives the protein CASSQYKGAGNEKLFF.

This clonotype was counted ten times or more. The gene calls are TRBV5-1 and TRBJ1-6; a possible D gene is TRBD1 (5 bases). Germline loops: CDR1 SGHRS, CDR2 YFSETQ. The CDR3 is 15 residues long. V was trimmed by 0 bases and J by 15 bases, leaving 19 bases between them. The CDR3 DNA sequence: TGCGCCAGCAGCTTGGATGGCAGGGCCCCTTTGGACCTCCACTTT. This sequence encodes CASSLDGRAPLDLHF. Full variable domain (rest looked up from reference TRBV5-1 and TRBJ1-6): KAGVTQTPRYLIKTRGQQVTLSCSPISGHRSVSWYQQTPGQGLQFLFEYFSETQRNKGNFPGRFSGRQFSNSRSEMNVSTLELGDSALYLCASSLDGRAPLDLHFGNGTRLTVT.

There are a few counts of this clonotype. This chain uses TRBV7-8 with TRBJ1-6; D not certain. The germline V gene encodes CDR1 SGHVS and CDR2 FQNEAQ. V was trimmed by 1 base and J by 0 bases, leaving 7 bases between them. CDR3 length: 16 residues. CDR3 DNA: TGTGCCAGCAGCTTAGAAATAGACTCCTATAATTCACCCCTCCACTTT. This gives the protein CASSLEIDSYNSPLHF.

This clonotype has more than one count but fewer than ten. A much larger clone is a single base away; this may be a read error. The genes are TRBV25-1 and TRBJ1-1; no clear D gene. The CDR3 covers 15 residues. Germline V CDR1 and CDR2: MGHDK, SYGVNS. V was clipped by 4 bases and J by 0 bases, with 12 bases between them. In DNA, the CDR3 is TGTGCCAGCAGTGGACCAGGTTCTTTGAACACTGAAGCTTTCTTT. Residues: CASSGPGSLNTEAFF.

The CDR3 here is CASESPGGPNYEQYF. CDR3 DNA: TGTGCCAGCGAGTCCCCCGGGGGACCGAACTACGAGCAGTACTTC. The rearrangement joins TRBV28 to TRBJ2-7, with D possibly matching TRBD2 (6 bases). The CDR3 totals 15 residues. V was clipped by 8 bases and J by 3 bases, with 20 bases between them. In germline, CDR1 is MDHEN, CDR2 SYDVKM.

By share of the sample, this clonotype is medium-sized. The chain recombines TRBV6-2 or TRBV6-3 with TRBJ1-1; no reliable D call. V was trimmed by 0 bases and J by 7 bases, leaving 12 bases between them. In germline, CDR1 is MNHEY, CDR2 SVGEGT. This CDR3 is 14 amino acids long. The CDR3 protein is CASSYSVARGEAFF. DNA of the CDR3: TGTGCCAGCAGTTACTCTGTGGCGCGGGGTGAAGCTTTCTTT.

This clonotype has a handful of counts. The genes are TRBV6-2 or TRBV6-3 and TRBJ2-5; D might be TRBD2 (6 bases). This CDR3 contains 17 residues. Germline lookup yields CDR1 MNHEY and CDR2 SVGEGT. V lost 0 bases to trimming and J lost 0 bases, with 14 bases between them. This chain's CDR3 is CASSYSRATGDQETQYF. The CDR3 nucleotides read TGTGCCAGCAGTTACTCCCGGGCCACGGGGGACCAAGAGACCCAGTACTTC.

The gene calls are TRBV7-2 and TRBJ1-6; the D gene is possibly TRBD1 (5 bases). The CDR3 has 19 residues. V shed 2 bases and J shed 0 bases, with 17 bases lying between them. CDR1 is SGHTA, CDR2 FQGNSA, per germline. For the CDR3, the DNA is TGTGCCAGCAGCTTAACCCCCCAGGGCAAGAGCTCCTATAATTCACCCCTCCACTTT. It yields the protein CASSLTPQGKSSYNSPLHF.

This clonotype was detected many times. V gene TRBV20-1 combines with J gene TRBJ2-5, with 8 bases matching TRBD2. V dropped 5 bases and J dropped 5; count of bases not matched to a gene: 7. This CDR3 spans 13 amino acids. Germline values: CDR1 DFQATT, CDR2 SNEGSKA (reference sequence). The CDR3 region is CSAPGGAGETQYF. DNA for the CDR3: TGCAGTGCTCCCGGGGGGGCTGGGGAGACCCAGTACTTC.

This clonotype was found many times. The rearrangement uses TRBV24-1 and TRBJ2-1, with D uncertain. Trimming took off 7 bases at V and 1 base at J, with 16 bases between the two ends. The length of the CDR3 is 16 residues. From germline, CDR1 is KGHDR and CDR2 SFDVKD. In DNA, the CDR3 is TGTGCCACCAGCGGATGGGCAGGTCGGTCCTACAATGAGCAGTTCTTC. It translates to CATSGWAGRSYNEQFF.

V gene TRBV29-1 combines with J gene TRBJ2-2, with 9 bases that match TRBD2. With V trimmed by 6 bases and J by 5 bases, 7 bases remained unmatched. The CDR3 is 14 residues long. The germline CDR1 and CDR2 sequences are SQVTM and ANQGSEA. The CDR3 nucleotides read TGCAGCGTGAGGGTAGCGGGAGCGACCGGGGAGCTGTTTTTT. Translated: CSVRVAGATGELFF.

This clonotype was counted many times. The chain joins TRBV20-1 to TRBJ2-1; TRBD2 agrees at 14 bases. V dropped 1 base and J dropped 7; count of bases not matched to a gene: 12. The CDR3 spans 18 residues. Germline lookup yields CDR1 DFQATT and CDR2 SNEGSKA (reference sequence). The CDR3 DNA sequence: TGCAGTGCTAGAGTATCTCTGACTAGCGGGAGGGTAAGGAATGAGCAGTTCTTC. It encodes CSARVSLTSGRVRNEQFF.

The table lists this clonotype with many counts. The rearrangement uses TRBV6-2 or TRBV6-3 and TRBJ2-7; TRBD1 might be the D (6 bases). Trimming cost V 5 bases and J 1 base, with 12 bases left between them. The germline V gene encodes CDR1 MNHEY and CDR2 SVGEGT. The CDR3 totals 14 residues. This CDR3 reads CASSPQGVSYEQYF. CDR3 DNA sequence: TGTGCCAGCAGTCCACAGGGAGTTTCCTACGAGCAGTACTTC.

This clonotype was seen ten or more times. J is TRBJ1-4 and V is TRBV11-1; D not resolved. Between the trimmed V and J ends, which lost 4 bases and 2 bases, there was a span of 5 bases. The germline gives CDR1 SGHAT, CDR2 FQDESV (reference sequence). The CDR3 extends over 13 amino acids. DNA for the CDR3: TGTGCCAGCAGCTCATCTACTAATGAAAAACTGTTTTTT. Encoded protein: CASSSSTNEKLFF.

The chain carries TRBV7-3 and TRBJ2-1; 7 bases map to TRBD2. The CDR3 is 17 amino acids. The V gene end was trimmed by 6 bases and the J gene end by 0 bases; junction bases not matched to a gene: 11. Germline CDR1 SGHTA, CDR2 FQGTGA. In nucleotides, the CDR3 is TGTGCCAGCAGTGGTACTAGCGCTGAGAGCTCCTACAATGAGCAGTTCTTC. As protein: CASSGTSAESSYNEQFF.

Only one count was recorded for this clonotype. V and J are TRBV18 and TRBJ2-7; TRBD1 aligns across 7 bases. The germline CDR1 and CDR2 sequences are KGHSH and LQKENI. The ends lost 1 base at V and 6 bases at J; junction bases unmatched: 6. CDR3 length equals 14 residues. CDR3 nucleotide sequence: TGTGCCAGCTCACCACGGTACAGGGGTAGCGAGCAGTACTTC. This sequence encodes CASSPRYRGSEQYF.

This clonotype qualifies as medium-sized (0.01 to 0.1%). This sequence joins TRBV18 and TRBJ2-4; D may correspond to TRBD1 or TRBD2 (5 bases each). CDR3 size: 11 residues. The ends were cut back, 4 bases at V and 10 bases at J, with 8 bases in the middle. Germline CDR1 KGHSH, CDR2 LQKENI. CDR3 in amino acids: CASSQEGIQYF. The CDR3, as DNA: TGTGCCAGCTCACAAGAGGGGATTCAGTACTTC.

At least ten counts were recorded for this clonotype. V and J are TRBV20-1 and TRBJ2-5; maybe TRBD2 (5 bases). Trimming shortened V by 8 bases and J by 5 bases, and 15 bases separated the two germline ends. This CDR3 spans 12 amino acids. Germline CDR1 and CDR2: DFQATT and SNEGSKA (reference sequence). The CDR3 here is CSPRGLEETQYF. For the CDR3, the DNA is TGCAGTCCTCGGGGTCTGGAGGAGACCCAGTACTTC.

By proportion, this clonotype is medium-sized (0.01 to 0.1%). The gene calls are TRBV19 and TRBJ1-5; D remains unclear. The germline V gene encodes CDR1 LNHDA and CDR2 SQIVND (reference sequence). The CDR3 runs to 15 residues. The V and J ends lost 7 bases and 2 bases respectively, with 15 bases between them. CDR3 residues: CASTDGPSGNQPQHF. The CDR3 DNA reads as TGTGCCAGTACCGACGGACCGTCTGGCAATCAGCCCCAGCATTTT. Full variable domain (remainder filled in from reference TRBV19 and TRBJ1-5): DGGITQSPKYLFRKEGQNVTLSCEQNLNHDAMYWYRQDPGQGLRLIYYSQIVNDFQKGDIAEGYSVSREKKESFPLTVTSAQKNPTAFYLCASTDGPSGNQPQHFGDGTRLSIL.

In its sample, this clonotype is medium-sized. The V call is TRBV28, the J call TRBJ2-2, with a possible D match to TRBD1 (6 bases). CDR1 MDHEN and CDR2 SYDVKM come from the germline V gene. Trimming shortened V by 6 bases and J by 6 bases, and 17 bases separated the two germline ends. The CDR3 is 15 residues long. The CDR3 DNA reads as TGTGCCAGCAGGTCTACGAAACAGGGAGCCGGGGAGCTGTTTTTT. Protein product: CASRSTKQGAGELFF.

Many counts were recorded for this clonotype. The chain's CDR3 is CASSREATDTQYF. DNA of the CDR3: TGTGCCAGCAGTCGGGAGGCCACAGATACGCAGTATTTT. This chain uses TRBV6-6 with TRBJ2-3, with 7 bases that match TRBD2. This CDR3 is 13 amino acids long. From germline, CDR1 is MNHNY and CDR2 SVGAGI (reference sequence). The J segment lost 2 bases and the V segment lost 5 bases, leaving 1 base of the junction unmatched.

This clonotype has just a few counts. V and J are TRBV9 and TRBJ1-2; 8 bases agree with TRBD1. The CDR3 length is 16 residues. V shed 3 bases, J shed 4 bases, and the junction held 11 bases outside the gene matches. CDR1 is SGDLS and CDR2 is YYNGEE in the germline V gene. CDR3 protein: CASSGDRQGTVYGYTF. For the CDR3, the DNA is TGTGCCAGCAGCGGGGACAGGCAGGGGACTGTCTATGGCTACACCTTC.